The next 18 T cell receptor beta chains were all read from a single sample in a study of shared clonotypes between healthy human individuals. TCRdb keeps only in-frame clones here, not all; method: immunoSEQ multiplex PCR. The sample consists of 2 million to 2.5 million clones, around 93% of them appearing once. Cells designated naive CD8 were CD45RO-negative and were positively selected for CCR7, with terminally differentiated effector memory CD45RA+ cells excluded. The material sequenced was naive CD8+ T cells from PBMCs. Source of these receptors: a man between 18 and 29 years old in good health. Some clones in this sample may be carry-over from other donors' samples.

The chain is built from TRBV27 and TRBJ2-7; possibly TRBD1 or TRBD2 for D (5 bases each). The CDR3 covers 12 residues. Germline CDR1 and CDR2: MNHEY and SMNVEV (reference sequence). Between the trimmed V and J ends, which lost 8 bases and 0 bases, there was a span of 8 bases. The CDR3 DNA is TGTGCCAGCTGGGACGTCTCCTACGAGCAGTACTTC. This encodes CASWDVSYEQYF.

The V call is TRBV6-5, the J call TRBJ2-2; maybe TRBD1 (6 bases). Between the trimmed V and J ends, which lost 11 bases and 2 bases, there was a span of 12 bases. Per germline, CDR1 MNHEY and CDR2 SVGAGI. CDR3 length equals 13 residues. The CDR3 region is CAAGATNTGELFF. CDR3 DNA: TGTGCCGCAGGGGCCACAAACACCGGGGAGCTGTTTTTT.

The V call is TRBV6-6, the J call TRBJ2-1, with TRBD1 identical over 9 bases. The J segment lost 9 bases and the V segment lost 6 bases, leaving 12 bases of the junction unmatched. This CDR3 has 15 residues. Germline V gene sequence: CDR1 MNHNY, CDR2 SVGAGI (reference sequence). CDR3: CASRTRQGGTPEQFF. In DNA, the CDR3 is TGTGCCAGCAGAACACGACAGGGGGGCACCCCTGAGCAGTTCTTC.

The chain is built from TRBV7-9 and TRBJ2-7; 14 bases align to TRBD2. This CDR3 has 15 residues. V lost 7 bases to trimming and J lost 6 bases; unmatched junction nucleotides: 8. The germline V gene has CDR1 SEHNR and CDR2 FQNEAQ (reference sequence). The CDR3 region is CASIHPGLAGVEQYF. The CDR3 nucleotides read TGTGCCAGCATCCATCCGGGACTAGCGGGAGTCGAGCAGTACTTC.

Comments on this clone: Additional DNA sequences in this sample encode the identical CDR3. J is TRBJ2-3 and V is TRBV6-5; unclear D gene. V was shortened by 0 bases and J by 1 base, with 5 bases between the two germline ends. Germline V gene data show CDR1 as MNHEY and CDR2 as SVGAGI. The CDR3 covers 14 residues. The CDR3, as DNA: TGTGCCAGCAGTTACTCGTCCGGCACAGATACGCAGTATTTT. This translates into CASSYSSGTDTQYF.

The chain links TRBV7-2 to TRBJ2-4, with unresolved D. This CDR3 spans 14 amino acids. V dropped 2 bases and J dropped 5 bases, with 10 bases sitting between them. The germline CDR1 and CDR2 sequences are SGHTA and FQGNSA. DNA of the CDR3: TGTGCCAGCAGCTTATATGGGAAGGAAAACATTCAGTACTTC. Translation gives CASSLYGKENIQYF.

Points on this clone: Distinct nucleotide sequences in the sample also encode this CDR3. The chain combines TRBV19 with TRBJ2-7; D unclear. V lost 6 bases and J 2 bases, leaving 11 bases between the germline ends. CDR1 and CDR2 from the germline V gene are LNHDA and SQIVND (reference sequence). This CDR3 contains 13 residues. This CDR3 is CASSPPETYEQYF. The CDR3 region has the DNA TGTGCCAGTAGCCCACCAGAGACCTACGAGCAGTACTTC.

This chain joins TRBV28 and TRBJ2-3, with a possible D match to TRBD2 (6 bases). The CDR3 runs 18 residues. Germline CDR1 is MDHEN and CDR2 is SYDVKM. V was pared by 9 bases and J by 2 bases, with 27 bases between. CDR3 coding DNA: TGTGCCAGTACCCTCTTCCGGGGCCGGTGGCGGGACACAGATACGCAGTATTTT. It specifies CASTLFRGRWRDTDTQYF.

The CDR3: CASSYGVRDNEQFF. CDR3 in DNA: TGTGCCAGCAGCTACGGGGTCAGAGACAATGAGCAGTTCTTC. This chain uses TRBV13 with TRBJ2-1; D might be TRBD2 (5 bases). The V and J ends lost 4 bases and 5 bases respectively, with 12 bases between them. This CDR3 spans 14 amino acids. CDR1 and CDR2 from the germline V gene are PRHDT and FYEKMQ (reference sequence).

Written as DNA, the CDR3 is TGTGCCAGCAGGACAAGTGCCGGGGAGCTGTTTTTT. Translation: CASRTSAGELFF. The chain combines TRBV6-5 with TRBJ2-2; no clear D. This CDR3 has 12 amino acids. V gave up 6 bases and J gave up 6 bases, with 8 bases separating them. Germline V gives CDR1 MNHEY, CDR2 SVGAGI.

The chain couples TRBV27 to TRBJ2-7, with TRBD1 matching over 9 bases. This CDR3 has 14 amino acids. The germline gives CDR1 MNHEY, CDR2 SMNVEV (reference sequence). Trimming at V came to 6 bases and at J to 3 bases, leaving 6 bases not matched to a gene. The CDR3 DNA reads as TGTGCCAGCAGCCGGACAGGGGAGAACTACGAGCAGTACTTC. Translated: CASSRTGENYEQYF.

The V call is TRBV7-3, the J call TRBJ2-7; tentatively, D is TRBD1 or TRBD2 (5 bases each). The germline CDR1 and CDR2 sequences are SGHTA and FQGTGA. Between the trimmed V and J ends, which lost 4 bases and 6 bases, there was a span of 13 bases. CDR3 length equals 13 residues. The CDR3 DNA reads as TGTGCCAGCAGCTCAACCACGGGGACCGAGCAGTACTTC. It specifies CASSSTTGTEQYF.

CDR3 nucleotides: TGTGCCAGTAGTACCCGAACAGGGAACATTCAGTACTTC. It codes for CASSTRTGNIQYF. This rearrangement joins TRBV19 to TRBJ2-4; possibly TRBD1 for D (6 bases). Germline V gene lookup returns CDR1 LNHDA and CDR2 SQIVND (reference sequence). Between the trimmed V and J ends, which lost 4 bases and 7 bases, there was a span of 11 bases. This CDR3 is 13 amino acids long.

V and J are TRBV6-5 and TRBJ1-1; tentatively, D is TRBD1 (5 bases). V was pared by 5 bases and J by 5 bases, with 9 bases between. Germline values: CDR1 MNHEY, CDR2 SVGAGI. CDR3 length: 12 residues. In nucleotides, the CDR3 is TGTGCCAGCAGTCAGGGATGGACTGAAGCTTTCTTT. This gives the protein CASSQGWTEAFF.

The V call is TRBV9, the J call TRBJ2-1; weak D call: TRBD2 (6 bases). This CDR3 has 14 residues. Germline CDR1 SGDLS, CDR2 YYNGEE. Trimming left V 3 bases short and J 8 bases short, with 15 bases between. CDR3 DNA: TGTGCCAGCAGCGCCGGAGGCGGGATGGATGAGCAGTTCTTC. Its translation is CASSAGGGMDEQFF.

Points on this clone: The same CDR3 also results from other DNA sequences found in this sample. The V and J genes are TRBV4-1 and TRBJ2-2; the D gene could be TRBD1 or TRBD2 (5 bases each). Trimming took off 3 bases at V and 2 bases at J, with 7 bases between the two ends. The CDR3 extends over 14 amino acids. The V gene's germline CDR1 is MGHRA and CDR2 YSYEKL. The CDR3 here is CASSQGPNTGELFF. In DNA form, the CDR3 reads TGCGCCAGCAGCCAGGGACCAAACACCGGGGAGCTGTTTTTT.

The count of this clone is one. The chain employs TRBV5-6 and TRBJ2-3; D is ambiguous. This CDR3 is built from 12 residues. Germline V gene sequence: CDR1 SGHDT, CDR2 YYEEEE. V was trimmed by 0 bases and J by 7 bases, leaving 6 bases between them. CDR3 region: CASSLGLHTQYF. CDR3 DNA sequence: TGTGCCAGCAGCTTGGGGCTCCATACGCAGTATTTT.

Note on this clone: The same CDR3 is also encoded by other DNA sequences in this sample. The rearrangement joins TRBV9 to TRBJ2-1, with TRBD2 matching over 7 bases. V lost 0 bases, J lost 0 bases, and 0 bases stayed unmatched. Germline CDR1 SGDLS, CDR2 YYNGEE. CDR3 length: 15 amino acids. The CDR3 loop reads CASSVAGGSYNEQFF. CDR3 sequence (DNA): TGTGCCAGCAGCGTAGCGGGAGGCTCCTACAATGAGCAGTTCTTC.